This passage covers 3 T cell receptor beta chains from one sample sequenced in a study of T cell responses to AZD1222 COVID-19 vaccine. Measured with immunoSEQ multiplex PCR; TCRdb has only the in-frame clones, and not every one. The repertoire holds 90,000 to 150,000 clones, roughly 90% seen once, with about 2.5% in the top ten. The material sequenced was peripheral blood, taken 28 days after the second AZD1222 dose. Source of these receptors: an adult who received the AZD1222 COVID-19 vaccine.

The chain carries TRBV19 and TRBJ2-5; 10 bases map to TRBD1. Trimming took 5 bases from V and 4 from J; bases not matched to a gene: 4. The CDR3 is 14 residues long. Germline CDR1 reads LNHDA; CDR2 reads SQIVND (reference sequence). The CDR3 is CASSADRGGETQYF. Written as DNA, the CDR3 is TGTGCCAGTAGTGCGGACAGGGGGGGAGAGACCCAGTACTTC.

This clone was picked up a small number of times. The chain is built from TRBV4-1 and TRBJ1-6; D is possibly TRBD1 (5 bases). Trimming stripped 3 bases from V and 9 bases from J, with 18 bases between. The CDR3 consists of 16 residues. Germline CDR1 and CDR2: MGHRA and YSYEKL. DNA of the CDR3: TGCGCCAGCAGCCATCTAGTCGGGGGGTATGGTTCACCCCTCCACTTT. This translates into CASSHLVGGYGSPLHF.

This chain joins TRBV5-1 and TRBJ2-5; 7 nucleotides match TRBD1. The CDR3 covers 15 residues. Germline V gene sequence: CDR1 SGHRS, CDR2 YFSETQ. Trimming at V came to 3 bases and at J to 3 bases, leaving 8 bases not matched to a gene. The CDR3: CASSSIPGTEETQYF. For the CDR3, the DNA is TGCGCCAGCAGCTCTATACCCGGGACAGAAGAGACCCAGTACTTC.